A single sample is the source of the 5 T cell receptor beta chains below, sequenced in a study of T cell repertoires in cytomegalovirus infection. TCRdb reprocessed the reads with MiXCR, giving one entry per CDR3 protein. The sample carries 200,000 to 300,000 distinct CDR3 sequences, roughly an eighth recorded once. The sequenced sample consisted of PBMCs. These receptors were collected from a human donor in good health (CMV status not recorded). Some clones in this sample may be carry-over from other donors' samples.

A word on this clonotype: The germline gene is not matched at one end of the junction; a read error may be the cause. This sequence joins TRBV7-2 and TRBJ1-1; D is unresolved. Germline CDR1 SGHTA, CDR2 FQGNSA. The CDR3 sequence is 15 residues long. CDR3 sequence reads: CASSGSLRLGNEAFF. The DNA of the CDR3 is TGTGCCAGCAGCGGTAGTCTAAGACTGGGCAATGAAGCGTTCTTT.

There are a few counts of this clonotype. This sequence joins TRBV5-6 and TRBJ2-1; 11 bases align to TRBD2. This CDR3 is 15 amino acids long. The V gene's germline CDR1 is SGHDT and CDR2 YYEEEE. V gave up 5 bases and J gave up 7 bases; unmatched junction bases: 8. This CDR3 reads CASSPLAGAKNEQFF. The CDR3 DNA reads TGTGCCAGCAGTCCACTAGCGGGAGCCAAGAATGAGCAGTTCTTC.

This clonotype was found a few times. The V gene is TRBV25-1, the J gene TRBJ1-2; D is uncertain. The CDR3 contains 14 residues. Germline-derived CDR1 and CDR2 are MGHDK and SYGVNS. Deletions cut 4 bases from V and 8 bases from J, with 17 bases between. CDR3 residues: CASSGPLQRGGYTF. The CDR3 bases are TGTGCCAGCAGTGGTCCCCTGCAGCGGGGAGGCTACACCTTC.

This clonotype was observed a handful of times. V gene TRBV29-1 combines with J gene TRBJ1-1; no clear D gene. V lost 8 bases and J 4 bases, leaving 8 bases between the germline ends. The germline CDR1 and CDR2 sequences are SQVTM and ANQGSEA. The CDR3 extends over 10 amino acids. CDR3 in amino acids: CSLRSTEAFF. The CDR3 DNA reads TGCAGCCTCAGGAGCACTGAAGCTTTCTTT. The entire variable domain, with the rest obtained from reference TRBV29-1 and TRBJ1-1, is as follows: SAVISQKPSRDICQRGTSLTIQCQVDSQVTMMFWYRQQPGQSLTLIATANQGSEATYESGFVIDKFPISRPNLTFSTLTVSNMSPEDSSIYLCSLRSTEAFFGQGTRLTVV.

This clonotype turned up a few times. The chain has TRBV29-1 and TRBJ1-3, with TRBD1 matching over 10 bases. The germline CDR1 and CDR2 sequences are SQVTM and ANQGSEA. This CDR3 contains 16 residues. The junction had 6 bases not matched to a gene; V was cut back by 4 bases and J by 0 bases. CDR3 loop: CSVGDRGRPSGNTIYF. The CDR3 DNA reads as TGCAGCGTTGGTGACAGGGGGCGTCCCTCTGGAAACACCATATATTTT.